This TCR beta chain was captured in a study of early stage breast cancer tumors. General study findings and limits: In 14 of 16 patients, blood comparison separated tumor from normal breast. Tumors had roughly 2.5-fold higher T cell density than normal breast.

Losses at the gene ends were 5 bases for V and 6 bases for J; bases not matched to a gene: 2. Germline CDR1 reads SNHLY; CDR2 reads FYNNEI. This CDR3 has 14 residues. TCRdb's copy holds only in-frame clones and misses some; the assay was immunoSEQ multiplex PCR. This sample carries some 20,000 clones, around 83% of them seen once, and the ten largest clones take under 2%. Only one count was recorded for this clone. Its antigen remains unidentified. Specimen: blood. V usage is TRBV2 and J usage is TRBJ2-1; 12 bases fit TRBD2. The receptor was derived from a person aged 70 to 85 with breast cancer. CDR3 region: CASSPGLAGNEQFF. As DNA, the CDR3 is TGTGCCAGCAGTCCGGGACTAGCGGGCAATGAGCAGTTCTTC.